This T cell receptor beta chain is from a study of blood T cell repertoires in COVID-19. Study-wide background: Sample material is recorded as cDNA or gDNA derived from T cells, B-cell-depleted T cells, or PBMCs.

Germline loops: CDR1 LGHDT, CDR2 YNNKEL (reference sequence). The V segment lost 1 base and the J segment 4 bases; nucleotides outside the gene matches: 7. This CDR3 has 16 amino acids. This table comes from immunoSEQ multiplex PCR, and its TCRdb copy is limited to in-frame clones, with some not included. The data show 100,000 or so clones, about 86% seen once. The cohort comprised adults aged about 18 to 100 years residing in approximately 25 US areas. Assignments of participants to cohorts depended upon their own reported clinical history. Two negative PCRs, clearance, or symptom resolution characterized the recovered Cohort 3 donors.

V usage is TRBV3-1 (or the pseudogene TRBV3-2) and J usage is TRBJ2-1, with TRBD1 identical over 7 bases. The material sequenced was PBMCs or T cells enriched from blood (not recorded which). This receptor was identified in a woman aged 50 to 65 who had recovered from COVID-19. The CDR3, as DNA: TGTGCCAGCAGCCAAGCAGGGGGACAGCCATACAATGAGCAGTTCTTC. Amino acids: CASSQAGGQPYNEQFF.